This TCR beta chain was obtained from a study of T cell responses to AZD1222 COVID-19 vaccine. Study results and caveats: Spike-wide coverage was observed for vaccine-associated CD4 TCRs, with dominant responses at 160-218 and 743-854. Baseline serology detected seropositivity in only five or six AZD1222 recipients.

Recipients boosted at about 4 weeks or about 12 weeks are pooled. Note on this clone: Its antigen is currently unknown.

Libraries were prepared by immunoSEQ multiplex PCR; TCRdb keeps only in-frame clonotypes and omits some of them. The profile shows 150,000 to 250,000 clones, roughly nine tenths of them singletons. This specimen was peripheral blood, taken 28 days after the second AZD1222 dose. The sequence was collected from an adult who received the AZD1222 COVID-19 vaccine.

The CDR3 DNA reads TGTGCCAGCAGTCACACAGGGGAACCCCTCCACTTT. Protein sequence: CASSHTGEPLHF. V usage is TRBV6-5 and J usage is TRBJ1-6, with 7 positions matching TRBD1. From germline, CDR1 is MNHEY and CDR2 SVGAGI. Trimming cost V 5 bases and J 12 bases; bases outside gene matches: 4. The length of the CDR3 is 12 residues.